This T cell receptor (beta chain) was found in a study of T-cell memory formation after mild COVID-19. One entry per CDR3 protein, called by TCRdb with MiXCR from the 5' RACE reads. This sample has 250,000 to 350,000 distinct CDR3 sequences; roughly 21% occur once, and the top ten carry 20% to 25%. Material for sequencing was PBMCs or a T cell subset sorted from them (not recorded which). The receptor was derived from a man between 18 and 35 years old who had mild COVID-19 (a few samples of this study predate the infection). Cell type and time point are not known.

Here the CDR3 DNA reads TGTGCCAGCGGCAAAGGAGGGATTACTAGTTACGAGCAGTACTTC. Protein: CASGKGGITSYEQYF. This chain connects TRBV6-2 or TRBV6-3 to TRBJ2-7; TRBD2 might be the D (6 bases). The CDR3 loop spans 15 amino acids. The germline V gene encodes CDR1 MNHEY and CDR2 SVGEGT. V gave up 8 bases and J gave up 4 bases, with 21 bases separating them.